These 25 T cell receptor beta chains were all obtained from the same sample, sequenced in a study of neurological immune-mediated disorders. MiXCR, run by TCRdb on the 5' RACE reads, gives a single entry per CDR3 protein. There are 95,000 or so distinct CDR3 sequences in the sample; around 3.3% occur only once, and 5% to 6.5% lies in the top ten. The sample consisted of PBMCs. The receptors were gathered from a young woman with multiple sclerosis.

This clonotype was seen many times. The chain recombines TRBV6-5 with TRBJ1-2, with 7 bases matching TRBD1. V trimming: 5 bases; J trimming: 0 bases; junction bases outside the gene matches: 6. The CDR3 covers 15 residues. CDR1 MNHEY and CDR2 SVGAGI come from the germline V gene. The CDR3 DNA reads as TGTGCCAGCAGTCCTCAGGGGGGTACTAACTATGGCTACACCTTC. Translated, it gives CASSPQGGTNYGYTF.

This clonotype occurred many times. The rearrangement uses TRBV12-3 or TRBV12-4 and TRBJ1-5, with D possibly TRBD1 on 5 matching bases. This CDR3 has 13 residues. V was pared by 3 bases and J by 6 bases, with 9 bases between. The CDR3 here is CASSLGTVQPQHF. As DNA, the CDR3 is TGTGCCAGCAGTTTGGGGACCGTTCAGCCCCAGCATTTT.

Note on this clonotype: Germline is not matched at one junction end, which may reflect a read error. The chain employs TRBV7-3 and TRBJ1-2; D unclear. CDR1 is SGHTA, CDR2 FQGTGA, per germline. This CDR3 spans 12 amino acids. In DNA form, the CDR3 reads TGTGACAGCAGCACGGAGCGCGATGGCTACACCTTC. It specifies CDSSTERDGYTF.

This clonotype was detected ten times or more. The genes are TRBV24-1 and TRBJ1-2; D perhaps matches TRBD1 (5 bases). Trimming took 7 bases from V and 1 from J, leaving 12 bases between them. The CDR3 length is 14 residues. Germline CDR1 KGHDR, CDR2 SFDVKD. CDR3 loop: CATSHPGNNYGYTF. The CDR3 region has the DNA TGTGCCACCAGCCACCCAGGGAATAACTATGGCTACACCTTC.

The sample holds many counts of this clonotype. This sequence joins TRBV5-1 and TRBJ2-7; possible D gene TRBD2, 6 bases. Germline V gene lookup returns CDR1 SGHRS and CDR2 YFSETQ. This CDR3 contains 11 residues. With 6 bases removed from V and 3 bases from J, the gap between germline ends came to 7 bases. CDR3 loop: CASTEGYEQYF. The CDR3 coding sequence is TGCGCCAGCACGGAGGGCTACGAGCAGTACTTC.

This clonotype was recorded at least ten times. V and J are TRBV5-1 and TRBJ1-6; the D is unclear. This CDR3 has 11 residues. The V end was cut by 3 bases, the J end by 10 bases, with 5 bases between. Looked up from germline, CDR1 is SGHRS and CDR2 is YFSETQ. The CDR3 is CASSSTSPLHF. The CDR3 nucleotides are TGCGCCAGCAGCTCAACCTCACCCCTCCACTTT.

This clonotype was seen ten or more times. The V gene is TRBV11-1, the J gene TRBJ2-1; maybe TRBD1 (5 bases). Germline CDR1 reads SGHAT; CDR2 reads FQDESV (reference sequence). This CDR3 contains 16 residues. The ends were cut back, 5 bases at V and 6 bases at J, with 20 bases in the middle. The CDR3 spells CASSGQSGSKGNEQFF. The CDR3 DNA reads TGTGCCAGCAGCGGACAATCAGGGTCAAAGGGCAATGAGCAGTTCTTC.

This clonotype was observed at least ten times. This sequence joins TRBV10-3 and TRBJ2-2; 7 positions agree with TRBD2. Germline V gene sequence: CDR1 ENHRY, CDR2 SYGVKD. The trim removed 4 bases at V and 4 bases at J, leaving 9 bases unmatched. This CDR3 region has 16 residues. CDR3 nucleotide sequence: TGTGCCATCAGTGCAGGTGCTAGCGGACCCACCGGGGAGCTGTTTTTT. Its protein product is CAISAGASGPTGELFF.

This clonotype showed up many times. The chain recombines TRBV6-2 or TRBV6-3 with TRBJ1-1; no reliable D call. The germline V and J ends were trimmed by 0 bases and 1 base, with 6 bases remaining between them. The germline V gene has CDR1 MNHEY and CDR2 SVGEGT. The CDR3 runs to 14 residues. The CDR3: CASSYSTANTEAFF. In nucleotides, the CDR3 is TGTGCCAGCAGTTACTCCACGGCGAACACTGAAGCTTTCTTT.

In its sample, this clonotype was seen a few times. V gene TRBV5-8 combines with J gene TRBJ1-2; D is uncertain. V was clipped by 0 bases and J by 5 bases, with 8 bases between them. Germline assignment: CDR1 SGHTS and CDR2 YDEGEE. This CDR3 spans 13 amino acids. The CDR3: CASSLDWRYGYTF. The CDR3 DNA is TGTGCCAGCAGCTTGGACTGGAGATATGGCTACACCTTC.

The genes are TRBV6-5 and TRBJ2-2, with D possibly TRBD2 on 7 matching bases. Germline V gene lookup returns CDR1 MNHEY and CDR2 SVGAGI. V was clipped by 1 base and J by 6 bases, with 9 bases between them. There are 14 residues in the CDR3. The CDR3 spells CASSYWGGAGELFF. CDR3 coding DNA: TGTGCCAGCAGTTACTGGGGGGGCGCCGGGGAGCTGTTTTTT.

This clonotype was seen repeatedly, ten times or more. The chain recombines TRBV9 with TRBJ2-1; D is uncertain. V was shortened by 0 bases and J by 7 bases, with 8 bases between the two germline ends. The CDR3 length is 13 residues. Germline values: CDR1 SGDLS, CDR2 YYNGEE. The CDR3 here is CASSVGIVNEQFF. The CDR3 nucleotides are TGTGCCAGCAGCGTAGGGATAGTTAATGAGCAGTTCTTC. The whole variable domain, remainder taken from reference TRBV9 and TRBJ2-1, is DSGVTQTPKHLITATGQRVTLRCSPRSGDLSVYWYQQSLDQGLQFLIQYYNGEERAKGNILERFSAQQFPDLHSELNLSSLELGDSALYFCASSVGIVNEQFFGPGTRLTVL.

This clonotype was recorded many times. The gene calls are TRBV7-6 and TRBJ1-2; no clear D gene. The CDR3 totals 12 residues. Trimming removed 5 bases at V and 8 bases at J, with 12 bases between. Germline-derived CDR1 and CDR2 are SGHVS and FNYEAQ. The CDR3 is CASSAAGEGYTF. CDR3 DNA sequence: TGTGCCAGCAGCGCGGCCGGAGAAGGCTACACCTTC. Full variable domain (missing parts from reference TRBV7-6 and TRBJ1-2): GAGVSQSPRYKVTKRGQDVALRCDPISGHVSLYWYRQALGQGPEFLTYFNYEAQQDKSGLPNDRFSAERPEGSISTLTIQRTEQRDSAMYRCASSAAGEGYTFGSGTRLTVV.

This clonotype was observed at least ten times. As DNA, the CDR3 is TGTGCCAGCAGCCGAAACAGGGGTTGGAATCAGCCCCAGCATTTT. Protein product: CASSRNRGWNQPQHF. The chain couples TRBV5-6 to TRBJ1-5; 7 nucleotides match TRBD1. Germline CDR1 SGHDT, CDR2 YYEEEE. The CDR3 contains 15 residues. V trimming: 4 bases; J trimming: 4 bases; junction bases outside the gene matches: 8.

There are many counts of this clonotype. The chain carries TRBV20-1 and TRBJ2-3, with a possible D match to TRBD2 (6 bases). The CDR3 length is 12 residues. Germline CDR1 reads DFQATT; CDR2 reads SNEGSKA (reference sequence). Trimming removed 7 bases at V and 1 base at J, with 9 bases between. DNA of the CDR3: TGCAGTGTTCCTAGCGGCACAGATACGCAGTATTTT. Amino acids: CSVPSGTDTQYF.

The table lists this clonotype with many counts. CDR3 nucleotide sequence: TGTGCCAGCAGGAATAGTGGCTCCTACTACGAGCAGTACTTC. It translates to CASRNSGSYYEQYF. The genes are TRBV28 and TRBJ2-7; no definite D call. Per germline, CDR1 MDHEN and CDR2 SYDVKM. V lost 6 bases and J 3 bases, leaving 15 bases between the germline ends. This CDR3 is built from 14 residues.

This clonotype showed up many times. The gene calls are TRBV5-5 and TRBJ2-7; TRBD1 aligns across 10 bases. CDR3 length: 15 amino acids. Unmatched junction bases numbered 4, after V lost 4 bases and J lost 0 bases. CDR1 and CDR2 from the germline V gene are SGHKS and YYEKEE (reference sequence). The CDR3 sequence is CASSPRTGGSYEQYF. CDR3 coding DNA: TGTGCCAGCAGCCCACGGACAGGGGGCTCCTACGAGCAGTACTTC.

In this sample, this clonotype turned up many times. The chain has TRBV6-6 and TRBJ1-2, with 7 bases aligning to TRBD1. Germline CDR1 reads MNHNY; CDR2 reads SVGAGI (reference sequence). The V and J ends lost 0 bases and 4 bases, in that order; junction bases with no gene match: 5. The CDR3 is made up of 15 amino acids. The CDR3 protein is CASSYSEGAVYGYTF. CDR3 nucleotide sequence: TGTGCCAGCAGTTACTCGGAGGGGGCGGTCTATGGCTACACCTTC.

This clonotype was recorded at least ten times. The chain recombines TRBV7-3 with TRBJ2-1, with 9 bases that match TRBD2. There are 17 residues in the CDR3. J gave up 9 bases and V 4 bases, and 16 bases lay outside the gene matches. The germline CDR1 and CDR2 sequences are SGHTA and FQGTGA. CDR3: CASSSPRGIAGVGEQFF. Here the CDR3 DNA reads TGTGCCAGCAGCTCCCCTCGGGGGATAGCGGGAGTTGGTGAGCAGTTCTTC.

This clonotype has a count of ten or more. V usage is TRBV4-1 and J usage is TRBJ2-1, with D tentatively TRBD2 (6 bases). This CDR3 has 16 residues. V was cut by 2 bases and J by 6 bases, with 17 bases left in between. Germline lookup yields CDR1 MGHRA and CDR2 YSYEKL. The DNA for the CDR3 is TGCGCCAGCAGCCAACCTTGGGGGGTTCGGGCCAATGAGCAGTTCTTC. This sequence encodes CASSQPWGVRANEQFF.

This clonotype appeared many times. This chain connects TRBV7-2 to TRBJ1-2, with D unclear. This CDR3 comprises 13 residues. Germline V CDR1 and CDR2: SGHTA, FQGNSA. V dropped 5 bases and J dropped 4 bases, with 11 bases sitting between them. In DNA, the CDR3 is TGTGCCAGCAGCAGAAGGTTGGCCTATGGCTACACCTTC. It specifies CASSRRLAYGYTF.

In this sample, this clonotype turned up many times. J is TRBJ1-5 and V is TRBV20-1; D remains unclear. The CDR3 runs to 13 residues. V was trimmed by 5 bases and J by 2 bases, leaving 10 bases between them. In germline, CDR1 is DFQATT, CDR2 SNEGSKA (reference sequence). For the CDR3, the DNA is TGCAGTGCTCCAGGTCAAGGCAATCAGCCCCAGCATTTT. Protein: CSAPGQGNQPQHF.

This clonotype was counted at least ten times. The chain carries TRBV28 and TRBJ1-2, with TRBD1 as a possible D gene (6 bases). The CDR3 has 15 amino acids. Germline V gene data show CDR1 as MDHEN and CDR2 as SYDVKM. V dropped 8 bases and J dropped 4 bases, with 20 bases sitting between them. CDR3 sequence reads: CASSSHRVLPYGYTF. CDR3 sequence (DNA): TGTGCCAGCTCTTCCCACAGGGTCCTTCCCTATGGCTACACCTTC.

This clonotype was seen at least ten times. The V call is TRBV5-1, the J call TRBJ1-5; D perhaps matches TRBD1 (5 bases). V gave up 4 bases and J gave up 3 bases, with 14 bases separating them. Per the germline V gene, CDR1 is SGHRS and CDR2 is YFSETQ. The CDR3 is made up of 15 amino acids. DNA of the CDR3: TGCGCCAGCAGCCCAGGAGGGGTAATCAATCAGCCCCAGCATTTT. Translating gives CASSPGGVINQPQHF.

This clonotype was counted many times. V usage is TRBV5-1 and J usage is TRBJ2-7, with 7 bases fitting TRBD1. The CDR3 consists of 13 residues. V trimming: 6 bases; J trimming: 0 bases; junction bases outside the gene matches: 3. Germline-derived CDR1 and CDR2 are SGHRS and YFSETQ. The CDR3 DNA reads TGCGCCAGCAAGGGGACAGACTCCTACGAGCAGTACTTC. It codes for CASKGTDSYEQYF.